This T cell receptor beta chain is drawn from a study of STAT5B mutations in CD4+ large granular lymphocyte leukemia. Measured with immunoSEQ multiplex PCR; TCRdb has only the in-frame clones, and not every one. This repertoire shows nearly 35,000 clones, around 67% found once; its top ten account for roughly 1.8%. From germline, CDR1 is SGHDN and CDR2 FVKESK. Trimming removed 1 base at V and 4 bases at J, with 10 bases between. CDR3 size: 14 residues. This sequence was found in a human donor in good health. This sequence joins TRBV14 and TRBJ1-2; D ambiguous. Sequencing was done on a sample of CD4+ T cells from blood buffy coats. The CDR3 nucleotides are TGTGCCAGCAGCCAAGTCAAAGGTGTCTATGGCTACACCTTC. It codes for CASSQVKGVYGYTF.